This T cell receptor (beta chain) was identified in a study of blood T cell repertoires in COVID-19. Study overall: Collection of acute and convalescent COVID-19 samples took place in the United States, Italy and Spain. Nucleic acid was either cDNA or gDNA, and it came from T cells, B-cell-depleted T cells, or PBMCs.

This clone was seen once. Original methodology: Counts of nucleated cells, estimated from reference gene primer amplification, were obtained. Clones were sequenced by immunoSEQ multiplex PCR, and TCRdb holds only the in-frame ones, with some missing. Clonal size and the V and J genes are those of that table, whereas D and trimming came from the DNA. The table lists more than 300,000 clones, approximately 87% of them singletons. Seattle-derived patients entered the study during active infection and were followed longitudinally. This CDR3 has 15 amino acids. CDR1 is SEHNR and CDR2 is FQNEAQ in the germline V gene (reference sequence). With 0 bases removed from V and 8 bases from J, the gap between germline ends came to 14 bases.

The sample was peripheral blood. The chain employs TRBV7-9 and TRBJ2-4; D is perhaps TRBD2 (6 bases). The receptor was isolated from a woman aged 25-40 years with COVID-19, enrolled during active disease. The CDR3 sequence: CASSLAAGLRDIQYF. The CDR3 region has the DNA TGTGCCAGCAGCTTAGCTGCGGGGCTGCGGGACATTCAGTACTTC.